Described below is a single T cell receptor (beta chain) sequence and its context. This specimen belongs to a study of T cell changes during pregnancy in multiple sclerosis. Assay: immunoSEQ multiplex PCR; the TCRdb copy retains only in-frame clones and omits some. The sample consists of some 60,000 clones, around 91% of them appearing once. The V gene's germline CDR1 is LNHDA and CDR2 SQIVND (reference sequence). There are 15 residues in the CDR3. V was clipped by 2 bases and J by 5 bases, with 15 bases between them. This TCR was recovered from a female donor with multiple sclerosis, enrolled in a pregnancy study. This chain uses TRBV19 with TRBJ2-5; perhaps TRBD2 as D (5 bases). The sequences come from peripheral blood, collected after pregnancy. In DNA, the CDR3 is TGTGCCAGTAGTATAAGCGGAGGTGTCTGGGAGACCCAGTACTTC. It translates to CASSISGGVWETQYF.